The source of this T cell receptor beta chain is a study of patients and donors after allogeneic stem cell transplantation. The V and J ends lost 1 base and 7 bases, in that order; junction bases with no gene match: 4. Germline-derived CDR1 and CDR2 are SNHLY and FYNNEI. This CDR3 spans 14 amino acids. TCRdb passed the RT-PCR reads through MiXCR, listing each CDR3 protein once. The sample has approximately 200,000 distinct CDR3 sequences; around 40% are singletons. The TCR comes from a human donor who was either an allogeneic HSCT recipient or a stem cell or donor lymphocyte infusion donor (not recorded which). It is not recorded whose cells these are; they may come from a transplant donor. The J gene is TRBJ2-1, the V gene TRBV2; 7 bases match TRBD1. Sequenced input: blood, either unsorted or a sorted T cell fraction (not recorded which). The CDR3 region is CASSEDRGMNEQFF. CDR3 bases: TGTGCCAGCAGTGAAGACAGGGGCATGAATGAGCAGTTCTTC.